Below are 8 T cell receptor beta chains sequenced from a single sample in a study of immune cell composition in non-small cell lung cancer. Produced via immunoSEQ multiplex PCR; TCRdb's table is partial and in-frame only. The profile shows under 3,500 clones, around three quarters of them singletons. Normal lung was taken at the farthest possible site, at least 3 cm from tumour. The sequenced sample was non-adjacent lung tissue. The receptors stem from a human donor with non-small cell lung cancer.

This chain links TRBV7-2 with TRBJ2-5; 9 bases are a match to TRBD2. V lost 5 bases to trimming and J lost 2 bases; unmatched junction nucleotides: 9. The CDR3 is 16 amino acids. Looked up from germline, CDR1 is SGHTA and CDR2 is FQGNSA. This CDR3 is CASSPTGLAGQETQYF. The CDR3 bases are TGTGCCAGCAGCCCGACCGGGCTAGCGGGGCAAGAGACCCAGTACTTC. Full variable domain (rest looked up from reference TRBV7-2 and TRBJ2-5): GAGVSQSPSNKVTEKGKDVELRCDPISGHTALYWYRQSLGQGLEFLIYFQGNSAPDKSGLPSDRFSAERTGGSVSTLTIQRTQQEDSAVYLCASSPTGLAGQETQYFGPGTRLLVL.

The V call is TRBV19, the J call TRBJ1-1; tentative D call: TRBD1 (5 bases). CDR3 length: 18 residues. The germline V gene has CDR1 LNHDA and CDR2 SQIVND (reference sequence). V lost 8 bases and J 5 bases, leaving 30 bases between the germline ends. CDR3 protein: CASVNRGGDRTPKTEAFF. The DNA for the CDR3 is TGTGCCAGTGTCAATAGGGGTGGCGACAGAACCCCGAAAACTGAAGCTTTCTTT.

V gene TRBV5-1 combines with J gene TRBJ2-5, with D possibly being TRBD1 (6 bases). CDR1 and CDR2 (germline): SGHRS, YFSETQ. This CDR3 is 13 amino acids long. Trimming pared 8 bases from V and 2 bases from J, leaving 13 bases between. CDR3 bases: TGCGCCAGGTATTGGGACACACAAGAGACCCAGTACTTC. It translates to CARYWDTQETQYF.

The chain couples TRBV12-5 to TRBJ2-1; 16 bases are a match to TRBD2. The ends lost 1 base at V and 0 bases at J; junction bases unmatched: 9. The CDR3 consists of 21 residues. The germline CDR1 and CDR2 sequences are LGHNT and FRNRAP. Here the CDR3 reads CASGLEPGGLAGGSSYNEQFF. The CDR3 bases are TGTGCTAGTGGTTTGGAACCCGGGGGACTAGCGGGAGGGAGCTCCTACAATGAGCAGTTCTTC. Based on the CDR3 plus reference TRBV12-5 and TRBJ2-1, the full variable domain is DARVTQTPRHKVTEMGQEVTMRCQPILGHNTVFWYRQTMMQGLELLAYFRNRAPLDDSGMPKDRFSAEMPDATLATLKIQPSEPRDSAVYFCASGLEPGGLAGGSSYNEQFFGPGTRLTVL.

This clone was detected a few times. The rearrangement uses TRBV7-3 and TRBJ2-2; TRBD2 matches 7 bases. V gave up 2 bases and J gave up 4 bases; unmatched junction bases: 4. This CDR3 is 15 amino acids long. Germline V gene data show CDR1 as SGHTA and CDR2 as FQGTGA. CDR3 protein: CASSLGSGPTGELFF. The CDR3 DNA reads as TGTGCCAGCAGCTTAGGTAGCGGGCCCACCGGGGAGCTGTTTTTT.

CDR3 region: CAWNLGGADGYTF. The CDR3 nucleotides are TGTGCCTGGAACTTAGGGGGCGCGGATGGCTACACCTTC. The chain links TRBV30 to TRBJ1-2, with 7 bases fitting TRBD1. V gave up 4 bases and J gave up 6 bases; unmatched junction bases: 8. The CDR3 spans 13 residues. The V gene's germline CDR1 is GTSNPN and CDR2 SVGIG (reference sequence).

This chain joins TRBV21-1 and TRBJ1-2; the table's D gene call, TRBD1, was not cross checked with the DNA. TRBV21-1 represents a pseudogene. CDR3 length equals 17 residues. The CDR3 coding sequence is TGTGCCAGCAGCAAAGTGAAGCCTGGGCAGGAAAACTATGGCTACACCTTC. Translated, it gives CASSKVKPGQENYGYTF.

The chain employs TRBV7-2 and TRBJ1-4; D possibly corresponds to TRBD1 (6 bases). The CDR3 is 14 amino acids. Germline V gives CDR1 SGHTA, CDR2 FQGNSA. The V end was cut by 4 bases, the J end by 8 bases, with 14 bases between. The CDR3 protein is CASSSPTGGEKLFF. The CDR3, as DNA: TGTGCCAGCAGCTCCCCGACAGGAGGCGAAAAACTGTTTTTT.